This is a list of T cell receptor beta chains from one sample in a study of technical replicates of blood from a handful of donors. Assay used: immunoSEQ multiplex PCR; TCRdb lists only in-frame clones, some missing. The top ten clones hold 0.25% to 0.35% of a sample with 68,000 or so clones, under 98% of them seen once. The specimen was T cells isolated from PBMCs. These receptors were obtained from a human donor in good health. Each CDR3 is given with its conserved first and last residue. Fields, in order: CDR3 DNA, CDR3 protein, V gene, D gene, J gene, clone size. D genes are given only for firm matches. For some rows the clone size is stated as once, few or many, or as a class when expanded; others skip it.

cdr3_nt: TGTGCCAGCAGCCTACTAGCGGAGACCTACGAGCAGTACTTC
cdr3_aa: CASSLLAETYEQYF
v_call: TRBV6-6
d_call: TRBD2
j_call: TRBJ2-7
clone_size: .

cdr3_nt: TGCAGCGTTGGTCCTAGCGGGGGGAACACCGGGGAGCTGTTTTTT
cdr3_aa: CSVGPSGGNTGELFF
v_call: TRBV29-1
d_call: TRBD2
j_call: TRBJ2-2
clone_size: .

cdr3_nt: TGTGCCAGCAGCATTAGGACAGGGAAAGCCGGGGAGCTGTTTTTT
cdr3_aa: CASSIRTGKAGELFF
v_call: TRBV11-2
d_call: TRBD1
j_call: TRBJ2-2
clone_size: .

cdr3_nt: TGCGCCAGCAGCCCCATCCTGAGGACTAGTTCCTACAATGAGCAGTTCTTC
cdr3_aa: CASSPILRTSSYNEQFF
v_call: TRBV5-1
d_call: TRBD2
j_call: TRBJ2-1
clone_size: .

cdr3_nt: TGTGCCAGCAGCTTGGTTCGGACAGGGTACTACGAGCAGTACTTC
cdr3_aa: CASSLVRTGYYEQYF
v_call: TRBV5-6
d_call: TRBD1
j_call: TRBJ2-7
clone_size: .

cdr3_nt: TGTGCCAGCAGCGAGGGACTTACCTACGAGCAGTACTTC
cdr3_aa: CASSEGLTYEQYF
v_call: TRBV7-9
d_call: .
j_call: TRBJ2-7
clone_size: .

cdr3_nt: TGTGCCAGCAGTCACAGACAGGAGAACACTGAAGCTTTCTTT
cdr3_aa: CASSHRQENTEAFF
v_call: TRBV6-6
d_call: .
j_call: TRBJ1-1
clone_size: once

cdr3_nt: TGTGCCAGCTGCAGGTATTCTGGAAACACCATATATTTT
cdr3_aa: CASCRYSGNTIYF
v_call: TRBV13
d_call: .
j_call: TRBJ1-3
clone_size: .

cdr3_nt: TGTGCCAGCAGTCCTCAGGGATGGAACACTGAAGCTTTCTTT
cdr3_aa: CASSPQGWNTEAFF
v_call: TRBV28
d_call: .
j_call: TRBJ1-1
clone_size: .

cdr3_nt: TGCAGCGCTGAACAGGGATCCTATACATATGGCTACACCTTC
cdr3_aa: CSAEQGSYTYGYTF
v_call: TRBV29-1
d_call: .
j_call: TRBJ1-2
clone_size: once

cdr3_nt: TGTGCCAGCAGCTTTGGGGGGACTTCGTCCTACAATGAGCAGTTCTTC
cdr3_aa: CASSFGGTSSYNEQFF
v_call: TRBV5-4
d_call: .
j_call: TRBJ2-1
clone_size: .

cdr3_nt: TGTGCCTGCCACAGGGGAGTAGGTCAGCCCCAGCATTTT
cdr3_aa: CACHRGVGQPQHF
v_call: TRBV6-6
d_call: TRBD1
j_call: TRBJ1-5
clone_size: .

cdr3_nt: TGTGCCAGCAGCTTTATTAGCCGCCAAGAGACCCAGTACTTC
cdr3_aa: CASSFISRQETQYF
v_call: TRBV7-2
d_call: .
j_call: TRBJ2-5
clone_size: .

cdr3_nt: TGTGCCAGCAGGGTGAACAGAAATCAGCCCCAGCATTTT
cdr3_aa: CASRVNRNQPQHF
v_call: TRBV11-2
d_call: .
j_call: TRBJ1-5
clone_size: .

cdr3_nt: TGCGCCAGCAGCTCCCTAGCGGGAGAAGAGACCCAGTACTTC
cdr3_aa: CASSSLAGEETQYF
v_call: TRBV5-1
d_call: TRBD2
j_call: TRBJ2-5
clone_size: .

cdr3_nt: TGTGCCAGCAGCTTGGAGGCAGCGTTCCTCAATGAGCAGTTCTTC
cdr3_aa: CASSLEAAFLNEQFF
v_call: TRBV5-6
d_call: .
j_call: TRBJ2-1
clone_size: .

cdr3_nt: TGTGCCTGGAGTGTAGGGGGCACTGAAGCTTTCTTT
cdr3_aa: CAWSVGGTEAFF
v_call: TRBV30
d_call: .
j_call: TRBJ1-1
clone_size: once

cdr3_nt: TGTGCCAGCAGCCTCCCATTCGGCTACGAGCAGTACTTC
cdr3_aa: CASSLPFGYEQYF
v_call: TRBV5-6
d_call: .
j_call: TRBJ2-7
clone_size: .

cdr3_nt: TGTGCCAGCAGCTTACCAGGTCTGGGACAGGACTTCTTT
cdr3_aa: CASSLPGLGQDFF
v_call: TRBV7-2
d_call: TRBD1
j_call: TRBJ1-1
clone_size: .

cdr3_nt: TGTGCCAGCAGCTTCGTACAGGGGGGCGAAAAACTGTTTTTT
cdr3_aa: CASSFVQGGEKLFF
v_call: TRBV7-2
d_call: TRBD1
j_call: TRBJ1-4
clone_size: once

cdr3_nt: TGTGCCAGCAGCTTAGGGCCGGGGGGAGAGACCCAGTACTTC
cdr3_aa: CASSLGPGGETQYF
v_call: TRBV7-7
d_call: TRBD2
j_call: TRBJ2-5
clone_size: .

cdr3_nt: TGTGCCACCAGCAGAGATAGGCAGGCGAACACTGAAGCTTTCTTT
cdr3_aa: CATSRDRQANTEAFF
v_call: TRBV15
d_call: .
j_call: TRBJ1-1
clone_size: .

cdr3_nt: TGTGCCAGCAGCTTAGTGGGGCAGGGGGGAGAAGCTTTCTTT
cdr3_aa: CASSLVGQGGEAFF
v_call: TRBV7-6
d_call: TRBD1
j_call: TRBJ1-1
clone_size: .

cdr3_nt: TGTGCCAGCAGCTTAGACAGACCCTACGAGCAGTACTTC
cdr3_aa: CASSLDRPYEQYF
v_call: TRBV7-8
d_call: .
j_call: TRBJ2-7
clone_size: .

cdr3_nt: TGCGCCAGCAGCCCGGGACTAGCGGGAGGCTCAGATACGCAGTATTTT
cdr3_aa: CASSPGLAGGSDTQYF
v_call: TRBV4-3
d_call: TRBD2
j_call: TRBJ2-3
clone_size: .

cdr3_nt: TGTGCCAGCAGCCCTCAGGGGAATGAGCAGTTCTTC
cdr3_aa: CASSPQGNEQFF
v_call: TRBV13
d_call: .
j_call: TRBJ2-1
clone_size: .

cdr3_nt: TGTGCCAGCAGTCGAGGAAACGAGCAGTACTTC
cdr3_aa: CASSRGNEQYF
v_call: TRBV25-1
d_call: .
j_call: TRBJ2-7
clone_size: .

cdr3_nt: TGCGCCAGCAGCCAAGATGACAGGCTCGGCACAGATACGCAGTATTTT
cdr3_aa: CASSQDDRLGTDTQYF
v_call: TRBV4-1
d_call: .
j_call: TRBJ2-3
clone_size: .

cdr3_nt: TGTGCCAGCAGCTTACAGGGGGGCACAGATACGCAGTATTTT
cdr3_aa: CASSLQGGTDTQYF
v_call: TRBV11-2
d_call: TRBD1
j_call: TRBJ2-3
clone_size: .

cdr3_nt: TGTGCCAGCAGTACAGGCTCAACTAATGAAAAACTGTTTTTT
cdr3_aa: CASSTGSTNEKLFF
v_call: TRBV6-1
d_call: .
j_call: TRBJ1-4
clone_size: .

cdr3_nt: TGTGCCATCAGTGCGGGACAGCACAACTATGGCTACACCTTC
cdr3_aa: CAISAGQHNYGYTF
v_call: TRBV10-3
d_call: TRBD1
j_call: TRBJ1-2
clone_size: once

cdr3_nt: TGTGCCAGCAGCTTCGGACTGATGAATCAGCCCCAGCATTTT
cdr3_aa: CASSFGLMNQPQHF
v_call: TRBV7-8
d_call: .
j_call: TRBJ1-5
clone_size: once

cdr3_nt: TGTGCCAGCAGGCGGGATGGAGGGGGCGGTCATGAGCAGTTCTTC
cdr3_aa: CASRRDGGGGHEQFF
v_call: TRBV2
d_call: .
j_call: TRBJ2-1
clone_size: .

cdr3_nt: TGCAGCGTTGAAGGACAGCAAAAACATGGCTACACCTTC
cdr3_aa: CSVEGQQKHGYTF
v_call: TRBV29-1
d_call: .
j_call: TRBJ1-2
clone_size: .

cdr3_nt: TGTGCCAGTAGGGGGGACAGGGGCTTCGTGAACACTGAAGCTTTCTTT
cdr3_aa: CASRGDRGFVNTEAFF
v_call: TRBV19
d_call: TRBD1
j_call: TRBJ1-1
clone_size: .

cdr3_nt: TGCAGTGCTAGCCCAGGCGAGCAGTACTTC
cdr3_aa: CSASPGEQYF
v_call: TRBV20-1
d_call: .
j_call: TRBJ2-7
clone_size: .

cdr3_nt: TGTGCCAGCAGTGAAGTTATACGCGTGGACTATGGCTACACCTTC
cdr3_aa: CASSEVIRVDYGYTF
v_call: TRBV2
d_call: .
j_call: TRBJ1-2
clone_size: .

cdr3_nt: TGTGCCAGCAGTTTAGGGGGGGGTCGGCCCCAGCATTTT
cdr3_aa: CASSLGGGRPQHF
v_call: TRBV27
d_call: .
j_call: TRBJ1-5
clone_size: .

cdr3_nt: TGTGCCAGCAGCCAAGAAAGTTGGCTAGGCTACGGCGGGGAGCTGTTTTTT
cdr3_aa: CASSQESWLGYGGELFF
v_call: TRBV4-2
d_call: .
j_call: TRBJ2-2
clone_size: .

cdr3_nt: TGCGCCAGCAGCTTGGGTCCAAACTACGAGCAGTACTTC
cdr3_aa: CASSLGPNYEQYF
v_call: TRBV5-1
d_call: .
j_call: TRBJ2-7
clone_size: .

cdr3_nt: TGTGCCAGCAGCTTAACGGGACTAGCGGGTGGCAATGAGCAGTTCTTC
cdr3_aa: CASSLTGLAGGNEQFF
v_call: TRBV7-3
d_call: TRBD2
j_call: TRBJ2-1
clone_size: .

cdr3_nt: TGTGCCAGCAGCCTCGGACTAGCGGGAGGTACAGATACGCAGTATTTT
cdr3_aa: CASSLGLAGGTDTQYF
v_call: TRBV7-9
d_call: TRBD2
j_call: TRBJ2-3
clone_size: once

cdr3_nt: TGCGCCAGCAGCCTCAGCGGACTAGCGGGGTACCCCCAAGAGACCCAGTACTTC
cdr3_aa: CASSLSGLAGYPQETQYF
v_call: TRBV4-1
d_call: TRBD2
j_call: TRBJ2-5
clone_size: .

cdr3_nt: TGTGCCAGCAGTAACCCCTCAAGAGCCGGGGAGCTGTTTTTT
cdr3_aa: CASSNPSRAGELFF
v_call: TRBV6-5
d_call: .
j_call: TRBJ2-2
clone_size: .

cdr3_nt: TGTGCCAGCAGCGCCAACAGGGGGCTAACCGGGGAGCTGTTTTTT
cdr3_aa: CASSANRGLTGELFF
v_call: TRBV7-3
d_call: TRBD1
j_call: TRBJ2-2
clone_size: .

cdr3_nt: TGTGCCAGCAGCTTTTCCCCCGGGACAGGGGTTGGCTACACCTTC
cdr3_aa: CASSFSPGTGVGYTF
v_call: TRBV5-5
d_call: TRBD1
j_call: TRBJ1-2
clone_size: .

cdr3_nt: TGTGCCAGCAGTACTAGCAGGTTCTACGAGCAGTACTTC
cdr3_aa: CASSTSRFYEQYF
v_call: TRBV7-9
d_call: .
j_call: TRBJ2-7
clone_size: .

cdr3_nt: TGTGCCAGCAGTCAAGGACTAGCGGGAGCCCTTGGCGAGCAGTACTTC
cdr3_aa: CASSQGLAGALGEQYF
v_call: TRBV27
d_call: TRBD2
j_call: TRBJ2-7
clone_size: .

cdr3_nt: TGTGCCACATCTCCGGGTTTTAGCAATCAGCCCCAGCATTTT
cdr3_aa: CATSPGFSNQPQHF
v_call: TRBV6-5
d_call: .
j_call: TRBJ1-5
clone_size: .

cdr3_nt: TGTGCCAGCAGCTCGGGGGGCGGGACTTACGAGCAGTACTTC
cdr3_aa: CASSSGGGTYEQYF
v_call: TRBV11-3
d_call: .
j_call: TRBJ2-7
clone_size: .

cdr3_nt: TGTGCCAGCAGCCTTTCCGGGACAGGGGGCTCCTTAAGCTCCTACGAGCAGTACTTC
cdr3_aa: CASSLSGTGGSLSSYEQYF
v_call: TRBV5-4
d_call: TRBD1
j_call: TRBJ2-7
clone_size: .

cdr3_nt: TGTGCCAGCAGCTTACTAACTAGCGGTTATAGCTCCTACAATGAGCAGTTCTTC
cdr3_aa: CASSLLTSGYSSYNEQFF
v_call: TRBV7-3
d_call: TRBD2
j_call: TRBJ2-1
clone_size: .

cdr3_nt: TGCAGCGTTGGTTTACCAGACAATGAGCAGTTCTTC
cdr3_aa: CSVGLPDNEQFF
v_call: TRBV29-1
d_call: .
j_call: TRBJ2-1
clone_size: .

cdr3_nt: TGTGCCAGCAGCCCGTTAGACTCCCCGCTAGCGAACTACAATGAGCAGTTCTTC
cdr3_aa: CASSPLDSPLANYNEQFF
v_call: TRBV28
d_call: .
j_call: TRBJ2-1
clone_size: .

cdr3_nt: TGTGCCAGCAGTGAGGGGAGGGACCCGCCTGGCTACACCTTC
cdr3_aa: CASSEGRDPPGYTF
v_call: TRBV6-1
d_call: .
j_call: TRBJ1-2
clone_size: once

cdr3_nt: TGCGCCAGCAGCAAGCGGGAACTTGCCTACGAGCAGTACTTC
cdr3_aa: CASSKRELAYEQYF
v_call: TRBV10-1
d_call: TRBD2
j_call: TRBJ2-7
clone_size: .